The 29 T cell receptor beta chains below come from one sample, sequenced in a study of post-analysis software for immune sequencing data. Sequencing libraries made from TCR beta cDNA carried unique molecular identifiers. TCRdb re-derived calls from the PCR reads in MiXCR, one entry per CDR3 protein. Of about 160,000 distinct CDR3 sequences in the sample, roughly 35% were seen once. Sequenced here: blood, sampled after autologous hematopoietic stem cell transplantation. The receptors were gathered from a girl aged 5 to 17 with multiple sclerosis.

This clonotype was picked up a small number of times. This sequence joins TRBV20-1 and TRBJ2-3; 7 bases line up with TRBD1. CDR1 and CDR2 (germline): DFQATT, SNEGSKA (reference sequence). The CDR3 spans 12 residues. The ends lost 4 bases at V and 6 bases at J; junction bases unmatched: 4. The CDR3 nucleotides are TGCAGTGCTATACAGGGGTTTGATACGCAGTATTTT. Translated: CSAIQGFDTQYF.

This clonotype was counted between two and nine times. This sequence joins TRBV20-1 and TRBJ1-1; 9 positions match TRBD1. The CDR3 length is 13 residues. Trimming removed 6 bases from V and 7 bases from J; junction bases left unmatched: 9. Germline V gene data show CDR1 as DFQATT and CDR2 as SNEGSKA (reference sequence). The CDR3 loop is CSAEQGAGGEAFF. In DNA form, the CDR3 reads TGCAGTGCGGAACAGGGGGCCGGCGGTGAAGCTTTCTTT.

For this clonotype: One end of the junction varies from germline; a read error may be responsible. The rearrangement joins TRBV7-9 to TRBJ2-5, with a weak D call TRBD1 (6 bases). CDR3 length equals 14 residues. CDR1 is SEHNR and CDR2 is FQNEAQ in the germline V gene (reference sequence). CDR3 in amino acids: CSSSQGRGQETQYF. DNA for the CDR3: TGTTCCAGCAGCCAGGGCAGGGGCCAAGAGACCCAGTACTTC. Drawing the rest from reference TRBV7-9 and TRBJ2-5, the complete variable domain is DTGVSQNPRHKITKRGQNVTFRCDPISEHNRLYWYRQTLGQGPEFLTYFQNEAQLEKSRLLSDRFSAERPKGSFSTLEIQRTEQGDSAMYLCSSSQGRGQETQYFGPGTRLLVL.

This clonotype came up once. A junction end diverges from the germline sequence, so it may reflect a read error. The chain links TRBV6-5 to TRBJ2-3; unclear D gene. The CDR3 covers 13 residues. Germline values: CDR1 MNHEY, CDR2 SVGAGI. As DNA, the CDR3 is TGTGCCAGCAGTTACTCGAAGGCAGATACGCAGGATTTT. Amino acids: CASSYSKADTQDF.

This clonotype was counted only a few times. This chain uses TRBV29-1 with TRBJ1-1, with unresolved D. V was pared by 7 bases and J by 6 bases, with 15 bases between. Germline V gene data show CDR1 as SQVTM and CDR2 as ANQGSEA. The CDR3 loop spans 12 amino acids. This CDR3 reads CSGTGINAEAFF. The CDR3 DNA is TGCAGCGGCACCGGGATTAACGCTGAAGCTTTCTTT.

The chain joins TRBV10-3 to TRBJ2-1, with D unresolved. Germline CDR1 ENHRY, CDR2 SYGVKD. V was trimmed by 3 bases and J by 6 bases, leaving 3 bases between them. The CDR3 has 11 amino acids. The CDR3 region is CAISDSNEQFF. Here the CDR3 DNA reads TGTGCCATCAGTGACAGCAATGAGCAGTTCTTC.

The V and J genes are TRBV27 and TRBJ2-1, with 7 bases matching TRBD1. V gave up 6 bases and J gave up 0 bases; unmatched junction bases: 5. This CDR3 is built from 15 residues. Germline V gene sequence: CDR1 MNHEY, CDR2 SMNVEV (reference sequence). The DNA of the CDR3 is TGTGCCAGCAGCCCTGGGACAGCCTCCTACAATGAGCAGTTCTTC. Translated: CASSPGTASYNEQFF.

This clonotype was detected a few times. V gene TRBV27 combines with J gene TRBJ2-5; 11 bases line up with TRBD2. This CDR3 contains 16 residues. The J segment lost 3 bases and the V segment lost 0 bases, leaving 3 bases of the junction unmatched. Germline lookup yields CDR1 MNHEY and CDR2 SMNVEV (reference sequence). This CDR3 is CASSLSSSGRKETQYF. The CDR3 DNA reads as TGTGCCAGCAGTTTATCGTCTAGCGGGAGGAAAGAGACCCAGTACTTC.

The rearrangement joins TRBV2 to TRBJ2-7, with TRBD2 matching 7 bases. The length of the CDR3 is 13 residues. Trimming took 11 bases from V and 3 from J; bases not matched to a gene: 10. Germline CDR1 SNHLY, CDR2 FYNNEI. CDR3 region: CASDSGIVYEQYF. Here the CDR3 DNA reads TGTGCCTCCGACAGCGGGATAGTCTACGAGCAGTACTTC.

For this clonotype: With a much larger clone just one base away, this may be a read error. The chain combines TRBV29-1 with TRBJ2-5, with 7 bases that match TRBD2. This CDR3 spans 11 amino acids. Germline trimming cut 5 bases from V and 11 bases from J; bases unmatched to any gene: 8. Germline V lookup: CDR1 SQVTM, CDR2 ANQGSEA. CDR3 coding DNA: TGCAGCGTTCCCCTCGGACTAGAGCAGTACTTC. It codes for CSVPLGLEQYF.

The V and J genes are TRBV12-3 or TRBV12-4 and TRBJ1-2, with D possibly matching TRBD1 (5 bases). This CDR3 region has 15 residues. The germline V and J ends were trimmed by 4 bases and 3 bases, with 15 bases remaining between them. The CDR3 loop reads CASSSTSRDYYGYTF. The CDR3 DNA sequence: TGTGCCAGCAGTTCGACATCCCGGGACTACTATGGCTACACCTTC.

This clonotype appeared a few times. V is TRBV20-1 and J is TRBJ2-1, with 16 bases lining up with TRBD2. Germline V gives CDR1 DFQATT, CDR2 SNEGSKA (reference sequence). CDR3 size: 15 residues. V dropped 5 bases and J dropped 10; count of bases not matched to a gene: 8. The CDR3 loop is CSAAGLAGGPIEQFF. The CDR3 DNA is TGCAGTGCTGCGGGACTAGCGGGAGGGCCAATCGAGCAGTTCTTC.

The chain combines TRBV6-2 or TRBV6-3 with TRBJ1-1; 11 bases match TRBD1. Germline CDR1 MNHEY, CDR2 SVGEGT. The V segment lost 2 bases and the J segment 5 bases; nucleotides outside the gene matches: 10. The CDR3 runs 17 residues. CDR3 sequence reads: CASSYKGQGARLTEAFF. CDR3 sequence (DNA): TGTGCCAGCAGTTACAAAGGACAGGGGGCGCGATTGACTGAAGCTTTCTTT.

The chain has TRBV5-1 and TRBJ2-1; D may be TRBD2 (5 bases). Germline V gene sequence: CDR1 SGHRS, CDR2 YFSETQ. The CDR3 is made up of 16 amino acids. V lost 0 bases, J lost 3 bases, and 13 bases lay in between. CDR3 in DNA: TGCGCCAGCAGCTTGGAGGAGCGGAGGCTCTACAATGAGCAGTTCTTC. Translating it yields CASSLEERRLYNEQFF. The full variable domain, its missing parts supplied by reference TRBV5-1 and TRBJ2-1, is KAGVTQTPRYLIKTRGQQVTLSCSPISGHRSVSWYQQTPGQGLQFLFEYFSETQRNKGNFPGRFSGRQFSNSRSEMNVSTLELGDSALYLCASSLEERRLYNEQFFGPGTRLTVL.

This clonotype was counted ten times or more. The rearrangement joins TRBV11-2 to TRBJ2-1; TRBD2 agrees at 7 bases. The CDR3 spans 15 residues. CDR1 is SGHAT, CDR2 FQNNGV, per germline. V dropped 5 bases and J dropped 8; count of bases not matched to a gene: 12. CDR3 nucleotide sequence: TGTGCCAGCAGCCTCAACTGGGAGGGCTTGGATGAGCAGTTCTTC. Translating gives CASSLNWEGLDEQFF.

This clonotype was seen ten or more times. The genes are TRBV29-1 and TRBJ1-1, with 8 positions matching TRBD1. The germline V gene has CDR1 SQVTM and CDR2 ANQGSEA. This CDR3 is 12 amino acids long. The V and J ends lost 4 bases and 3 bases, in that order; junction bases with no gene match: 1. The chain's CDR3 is CSVGQGHTEAFF. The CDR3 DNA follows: TGCAGCGTTGGACAGGGGCACACTGAAGCTTTCTTT.

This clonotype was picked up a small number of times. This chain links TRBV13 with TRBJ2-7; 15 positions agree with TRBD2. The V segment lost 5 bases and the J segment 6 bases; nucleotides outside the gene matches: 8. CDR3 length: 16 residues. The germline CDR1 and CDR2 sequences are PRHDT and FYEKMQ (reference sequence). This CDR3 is CASSQGLAGGLIEQYF. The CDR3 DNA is TGTGCCAGCAGCCAAGGACTAGCGGGAGGGCTTATCGAGCAGTACTTC.

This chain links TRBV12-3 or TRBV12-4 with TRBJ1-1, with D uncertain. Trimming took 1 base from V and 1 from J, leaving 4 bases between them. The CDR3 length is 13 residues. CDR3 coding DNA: TGTGCCAGCAGTTTAGAAGGGAACACTGAAGCTTTCTTT. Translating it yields CASSLEGNTEAFF.

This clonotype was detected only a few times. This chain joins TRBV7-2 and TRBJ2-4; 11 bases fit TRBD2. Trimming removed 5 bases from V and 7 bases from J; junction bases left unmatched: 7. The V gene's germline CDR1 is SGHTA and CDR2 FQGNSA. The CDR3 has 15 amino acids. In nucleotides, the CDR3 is TGTGCCAGCAGCCATACTAGCGGGGGATTGAACATTCAGTACTTC. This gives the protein CASSHTSGGLNIQYF.

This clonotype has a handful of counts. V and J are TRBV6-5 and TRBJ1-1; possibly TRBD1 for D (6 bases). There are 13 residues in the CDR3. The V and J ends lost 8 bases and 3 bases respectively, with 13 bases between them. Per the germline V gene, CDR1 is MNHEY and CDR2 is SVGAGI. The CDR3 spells CASGGRRDTEAFF. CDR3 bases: TGTGCCAGCGGGGGCCGGCGGGACACTGAAGCTTTCTTT.

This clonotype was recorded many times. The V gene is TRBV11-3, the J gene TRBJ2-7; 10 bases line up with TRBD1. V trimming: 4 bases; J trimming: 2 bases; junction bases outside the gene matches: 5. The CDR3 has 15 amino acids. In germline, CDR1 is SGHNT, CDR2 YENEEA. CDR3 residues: CASSYGQGGAYEQYF. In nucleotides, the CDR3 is TGTGCCAGCAGCTACGGACAGGGGGGAGCCTACGAGCAGTACTTC.

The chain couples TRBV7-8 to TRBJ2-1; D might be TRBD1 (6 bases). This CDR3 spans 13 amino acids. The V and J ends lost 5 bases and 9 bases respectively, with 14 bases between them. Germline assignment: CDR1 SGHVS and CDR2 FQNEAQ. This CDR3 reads CASSQSLGGEQFF. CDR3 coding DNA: TGTGCCAGCAGCCAGTCCTTAGGGGGTGAGCAGTTCTTC.

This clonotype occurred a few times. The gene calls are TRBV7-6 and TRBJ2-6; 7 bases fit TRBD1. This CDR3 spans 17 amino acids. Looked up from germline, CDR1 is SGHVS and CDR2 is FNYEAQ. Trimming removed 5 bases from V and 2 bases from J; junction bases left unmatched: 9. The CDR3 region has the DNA TGTGCCAGCAGCCGGGACAGACCAAGTACTGGGGCCAACGTCCTGACTTTC. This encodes CASSRDRPSTGANVLTF.

Here the CDR3 DNA reads TGTGCCAGCTCACCTACAATGACTAGCGGGAGTTACGAGCAGTACTTC. Its translation is CASSPTMTSGSYEQYF. V is TRBV18 and J is TRBJ2-7, with 12 bases fitting TRBD2. The length of the CDR3 is 16 residues. Germline CDR1 reads KGHSH; CDR2 reads LQKENI. Losses at the gene ends were 3 bases for V and 4 bases for J; bases not matched to a gene: 7.

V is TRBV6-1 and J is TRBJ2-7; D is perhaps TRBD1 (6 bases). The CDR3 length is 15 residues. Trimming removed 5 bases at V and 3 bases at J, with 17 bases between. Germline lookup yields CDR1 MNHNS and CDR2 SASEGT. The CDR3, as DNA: TGTGCCAGCAGTAAACCCTCCGGGACAAGCTACGAGCAGTACTTC. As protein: CASSKPSGTSYEQYF.

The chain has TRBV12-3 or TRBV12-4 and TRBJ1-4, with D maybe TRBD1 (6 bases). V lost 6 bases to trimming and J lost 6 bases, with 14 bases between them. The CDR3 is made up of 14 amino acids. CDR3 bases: TGTGCCAGCAGACTCACAGGGTCCGATGAAAAACTGTTTTTT. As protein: CASRLTGSDEKLFF.

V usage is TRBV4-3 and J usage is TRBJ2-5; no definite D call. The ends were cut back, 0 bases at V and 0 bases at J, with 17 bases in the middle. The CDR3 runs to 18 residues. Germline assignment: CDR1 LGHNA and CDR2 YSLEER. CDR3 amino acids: CASSQDLWPGAYQETQYF. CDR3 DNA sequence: TGCGCCAGCAGCCAAGATCTTTGGCCAGGCGCCTACCAAGAGACCCAGTACTTC.

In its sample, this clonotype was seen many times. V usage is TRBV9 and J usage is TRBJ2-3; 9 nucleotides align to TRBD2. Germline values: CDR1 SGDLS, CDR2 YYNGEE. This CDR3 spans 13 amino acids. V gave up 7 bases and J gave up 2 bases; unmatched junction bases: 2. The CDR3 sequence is CASSSGITDTQYF. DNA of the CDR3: TGTGCCAGCTCTAGCGGGATCACAGATACGCAGTATTTT.

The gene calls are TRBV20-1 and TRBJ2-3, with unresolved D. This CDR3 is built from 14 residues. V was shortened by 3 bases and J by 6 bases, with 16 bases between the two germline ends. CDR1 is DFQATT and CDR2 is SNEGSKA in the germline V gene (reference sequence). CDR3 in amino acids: CSASPAVGYDTQYF. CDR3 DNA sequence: TGCAGTGCTAGCCCCGCGGTAGGGTACGATACGCAGTATTTT.